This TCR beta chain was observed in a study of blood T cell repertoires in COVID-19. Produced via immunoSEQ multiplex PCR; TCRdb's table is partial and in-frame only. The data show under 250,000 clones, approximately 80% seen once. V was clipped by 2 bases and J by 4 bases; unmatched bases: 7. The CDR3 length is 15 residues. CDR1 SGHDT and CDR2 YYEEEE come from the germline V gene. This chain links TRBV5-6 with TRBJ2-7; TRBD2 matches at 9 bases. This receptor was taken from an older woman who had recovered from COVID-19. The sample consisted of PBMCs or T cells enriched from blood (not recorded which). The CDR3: CASSFSSGTTYEQYF. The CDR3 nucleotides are TGTGCCAGCAGCTTCTCTAGCGGGACTACATACGAGCAGTACTTC.